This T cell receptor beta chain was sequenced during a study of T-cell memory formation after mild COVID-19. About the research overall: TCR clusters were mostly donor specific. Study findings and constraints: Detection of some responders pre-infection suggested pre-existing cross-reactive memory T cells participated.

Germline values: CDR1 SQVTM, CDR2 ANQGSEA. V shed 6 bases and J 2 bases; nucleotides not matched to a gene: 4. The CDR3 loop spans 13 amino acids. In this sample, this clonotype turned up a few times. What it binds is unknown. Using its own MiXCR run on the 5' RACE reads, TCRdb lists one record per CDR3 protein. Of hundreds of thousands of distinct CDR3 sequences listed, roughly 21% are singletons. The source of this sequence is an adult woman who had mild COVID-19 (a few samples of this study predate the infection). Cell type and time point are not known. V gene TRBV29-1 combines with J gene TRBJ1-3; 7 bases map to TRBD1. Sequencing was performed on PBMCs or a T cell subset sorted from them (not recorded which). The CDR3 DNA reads TGCAGCGTAGGGACAGAGACTGGAAACACCATATATTTT. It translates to CSVGTETGNTIYF. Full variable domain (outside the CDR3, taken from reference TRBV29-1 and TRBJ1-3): SAVISQKPSRDICQRGTSLTIQCQVDSQVTMMFWYRQQPGQSLTLIATANQGSEATYESGFVIDKFPISRPNLTFSTLTVSNMSPEDSSIYLCSVGTETGNTIYFGEGSWLTVV.